Sequencing of this T cell receptor beta chain was carried out in a study of T-cell reconstitution after alpha-beta-depleted transplantation in children. This clonotype was detected a few times. The CDR3 is made up of 14 amino acids. Germline CDR1 reads LGHDT; CDR2 reads YNNKEL (reference sequence). V was cut by 2 bases and J by 6 bases, with 13 bases left in between. Preparation of the TCRbeta library used unique molecular identifiers. TCRdb passed the PCR reads through MiXCR, listing each CDR3 protein once. The sample lists about 270,000 distinct CDR3 sequences; about a tenth were seen once. This clonotype was obtained from a human donor who donated a stem cell graft to a child with SCID. The chain has TRBV3-1 and TRBJ1-2, with D maybe TRBD1 (5 bases). The sample consisted of PBMCs from the stem cell graft donor, taken from the stem cell graft. The CDR3 spells CASSQRSGFDGYTF. CDR3 nucleotide sequence: TGTGCCAGCAGCCAACGTTCAGGGTTTGATGGCTACACCTTC.